The 11 T cell receptor beta chains listed next were all sequenced from one sample in a study of T-cell memory formation after mild COVID-19 (dated by TCRdb to about 2021). The protocol used for the library was 5' RACE. Instrument on record: Illumina NovaSeq 6000. TCRdb trimmed public reads at Q25 via fastp, called clones via MiXCR and kept in-frame beta chains. One record per CDR3 amino acid sequence lists the most common genes and DNA. The sample table lists hundreds of thousands of distinct CDR3 sequences, 20% to 25% of them with a count of one. The top ten hold about 8.7% of the sample. The sample comprised PBMCs or a T cell subset sorted from them (not recorded which). Receptor source: an adult woman who had mild COVID-19 (a few samples of this study predate the infection). The sample titles of this study are shuffled in the database, so cell type and time point are left out; the donor was told from shared clones.

The chain couples TRBV20-1 to TRBJ2-5; perhaps TRBD2 as D (6 bases). V was cut by 0 bases and J by 5 bases, with 13 bases left in between. In germline, CDR1 is DFQATT, CDR2 SNEGSKA (reference sequence). The CDR3 spans 14 residues. The CDR3 bases are TGCAGTGCTAGAGATCGGGAGAACGATGAGACCCAGTACTTC. Translating it yields CSARDRENDETQYF.

The V gene is TRBV7-2, the J gene TRBJ2-3; the D is unclear. Per germline, CDR1 SGHTA and CDR2 FQGNSA. The CDR3 contains 12 residues. Between the trimmed V and J ends, which lost 5 bases and 4 bases, there was a span of 7 bases. The CDR3 is CASSPAADTQYF. The CDR3 bases are TGTGCCAGCAGCCCGGCCGCAGATACGCAGTATTTT.

The J gene is TRBJ2-1, the V gene TRBV12-3 or TRBV12-4; TRBD2 agrees at 13 bases. The ends lost 7 bases at V and 2 bases at J; junction bases unmatched: 11. CDR3 size: 18 residues. CDR3 residues: CASIPSPGLAGAYNEQFF. In nucleotides, the CDR3 is TGTGCCAGCATTCCCTCCCCAGGACTAGCGGGGGCCTACAATGAGCAGTTCTTC.

This clonotype was counted ten times or more. The chain couples TRBV7-9 to TRBJ2-3, with D possibly being TRBD2 (5 bases). V was clipped by 4 bases and J by 4 bases, with 15 bases between them. The CDR3 totals 15 residues. The germline V gene has CDR1 SEHNR and CDR2 FQNEAQ (reference sequence). The CDR3 spells CASSYDSGFSDTQYF. In DNA, the CDR3 is TGTGCCAGCAGCTACGACTCGGGGTTCTCAGATACGCAGTATTTT.

The chain carries TRBV12-3 or TRBV12-4 and TRBJ2-3, with 9 nucleotides matching TRBD1. The CDR3 has 14 residues. The ends lost 7 bases at V and 7 bases at J; junction bases unmatched: 9. For the CDR3, the DNA is TGTGCCAGCATTCCCCCGGGACAGGGAAATACGCAGTATTTT. Its translation: CASIPPGQGNTQYF.

This clonotype was counted between two and nine times. V and J are TRBV14 and TRBJ2-7, with D hard to call. Per the germline V gene, CDR1 is SGHDN and CDR2 is FVKESK. This CDR3 contains 13 residues. The V gene lost 3 bases and the J gene lost 0 bases, with 6 bases spanning the gap. CDR3 sequence: CASSHESSYEQYF. The CDR3 nucleotides read TGTGCCAGCAGCCATGAAAGCTCCTACGAGCAGTACTTC.

This chain uses TRBV7-2 with TRBJ1-5; D is possibly TRBD1 (6 bases). Germline V CDR1 and CDR2: SGHTA, FQGNSA. The length of the CDR3 is 14 residues. V was shortened by 6 bases and J by 6 bases, with 15 bases between the two germline ends. CDR3 amino acids: CASRPPGVGQPQHF. Here the CDR3 DNA reads TGTGCCAGCAGGCCCCCAGGGGTTGGTCAGCCCCAGCATTTT.

This clonotype was observed at least ten times. This chain joins TRBV12-3 or TRBV12-4 and TRBJ2-2; TRBD1 matches at 7 bases. The CDR3 contains 14 residues. After removal of 3 bases from V and 3 bases from J, the junction contained 1 base not matched to a gene. The CDR3 loop reads CASSFQGDTGELFF. The CDR3 DNA reads as TGTGCCAGCAGTTTTCAGGGGGACACCGGGGAGCTGTTTTTT.

V usage is TRBV10-3 and J usage is TRBJ2-1, with 7 bases aligning to TRBD2. Germline V lookup: CDR1 ENHRY, CDR2 SYGVKD. The J segment lost 4 bases and the V segment lost 4 bases, leaving 7 bases of the junction unmatched. The CDR3 is 15 residues long. In DNA form, the CDR3 reads TGTGCCATCAGTGGGGGGAGGGCAGGGTACAATGAGCAGTTCTTC. Residues: CAISGGRAGYNEQFF.

This clonotype has just a few counts. The genes are TRBV7-9 and TRBJ2-1; TRBD2 matches at 9 bases. The CDR3 has 16 amino acids. The V gene's germline CDR1 is SEHNR and CDR2 FQNEAQ (reference sequence). After removal of 4 bases from V and 4 bases from J, the junction contained 8 bases not matched to a gene. CDR3 bases: TGTGCCAGCAGCTCGGAGACTAGCGGAAGGTACAATGAGCAGTTCTTC. Protein sequence: CASSSETSGRYNEQFF. Together with reference TRBV7-9 and TRBJ2-1, the CDR3 gives the full variable domain: DTGVSQNPRHKITKRGQNVTFRCDPISEHNRLYWYRQTLGQGPEFLTYFQNEAQLEKSRLLSDRFSAERPKGSFSTLEIQRTEQGDSAMYLCASSSETSGRYNEQFFGPGTRLTVL.

The genes are TRBV5-5 and TRBJ2-6; no definite D call. Trimming stripped 1 base from V and 0 bases from J, with 5 bases between. The CDR3 extends over 15 amino acids. Germline V gene lookup returns CDR1 SGHKS and CDR2 YYEKEE (reference sequence). The CDR3 sequence: CASSLWDSGANVLTF. CDR3 in DNA: TGTGCCAGCAGCTTGTGGGACTCTGGGGCCAACGTCCTGACTTTC.